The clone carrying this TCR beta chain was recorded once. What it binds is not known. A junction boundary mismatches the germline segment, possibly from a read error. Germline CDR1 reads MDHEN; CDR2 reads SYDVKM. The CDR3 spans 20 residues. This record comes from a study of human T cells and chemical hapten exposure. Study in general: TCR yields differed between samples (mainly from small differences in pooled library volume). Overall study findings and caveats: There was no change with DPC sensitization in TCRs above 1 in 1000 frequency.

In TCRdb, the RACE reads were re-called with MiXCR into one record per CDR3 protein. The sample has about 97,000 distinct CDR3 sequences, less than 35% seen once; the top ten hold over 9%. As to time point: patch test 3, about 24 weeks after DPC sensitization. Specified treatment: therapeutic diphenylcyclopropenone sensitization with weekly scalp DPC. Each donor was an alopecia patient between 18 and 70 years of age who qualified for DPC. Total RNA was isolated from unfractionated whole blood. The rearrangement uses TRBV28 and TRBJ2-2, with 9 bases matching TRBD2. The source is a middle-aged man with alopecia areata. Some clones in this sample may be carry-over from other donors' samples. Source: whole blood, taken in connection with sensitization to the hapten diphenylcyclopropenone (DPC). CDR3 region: CASSISPLLAGRTNTGELFF. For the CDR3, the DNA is TGCGCCAGCTCCATATCCCCGCTCCTAGCGGGAAGGACGAACACCGGGGAGCTGTTTTTT.